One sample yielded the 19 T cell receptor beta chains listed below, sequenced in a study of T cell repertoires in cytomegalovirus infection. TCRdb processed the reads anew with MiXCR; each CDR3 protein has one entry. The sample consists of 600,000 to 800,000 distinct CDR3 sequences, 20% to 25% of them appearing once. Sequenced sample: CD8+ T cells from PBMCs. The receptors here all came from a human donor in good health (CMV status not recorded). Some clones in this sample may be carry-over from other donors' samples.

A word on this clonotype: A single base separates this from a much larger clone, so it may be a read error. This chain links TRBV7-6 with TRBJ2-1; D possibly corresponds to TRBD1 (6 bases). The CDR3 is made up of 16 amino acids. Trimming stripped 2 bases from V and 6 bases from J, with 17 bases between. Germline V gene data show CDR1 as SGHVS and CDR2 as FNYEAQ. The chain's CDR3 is CASSLSRTVSSNEQFF. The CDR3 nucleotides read TGTGCCAGCAGCTTAAGCCGGACAGTGTCTAGCAATGAGCAGTTCTTC. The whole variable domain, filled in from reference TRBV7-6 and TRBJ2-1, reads GAGVSQSPRYKVTKRGQDVALRCDPISGHVSLYWYRQALGQGPEFLTYFNYEAQQDKSGLPNDRFSAERPEGSISTLTIQRTEQRDSAMYRCASSLSRTVSSNEQFFGPGTRLTVL.

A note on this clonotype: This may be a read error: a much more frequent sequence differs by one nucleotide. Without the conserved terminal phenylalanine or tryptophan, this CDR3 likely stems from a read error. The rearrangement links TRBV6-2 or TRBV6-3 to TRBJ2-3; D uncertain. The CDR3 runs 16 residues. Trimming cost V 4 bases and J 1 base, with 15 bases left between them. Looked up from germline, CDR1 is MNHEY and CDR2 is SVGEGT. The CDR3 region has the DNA TGTGCCAGCAGTTCTCAGTCCTCGAGCGGCACAGATACGCAGTATGTT. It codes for CASSSQSSSGTDTQYV.

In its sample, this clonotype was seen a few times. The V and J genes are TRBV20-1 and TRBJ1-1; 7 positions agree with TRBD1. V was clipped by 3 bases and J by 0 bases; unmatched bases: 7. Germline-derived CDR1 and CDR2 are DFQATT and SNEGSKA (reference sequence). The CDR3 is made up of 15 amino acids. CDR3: CSARSWTGLNTEAFF. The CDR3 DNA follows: TGCAGTGCTAGGAGCTGGACAGGATTGAACACTGAAGCTTTCTTT.

This CDR3 reads CSVPGFVARTGDTEAFF. The CDR3 coding sequence is TGCAGCGTCCCTGGATTTGTTGCCCGTACAGGGGACACTGAAGCTTTCTTT. This rearrangement joins TRBV29-1 to TRBJ1-1; 7 bases are shared with TRBD1. Per the germline V gene, CDR1 is SQVTM and CDR2 is ANQGSEA. This CDR3 spans 17 amino acids. V was clipped by 6 bases and J by 3 bases; unmatched bases: 19.

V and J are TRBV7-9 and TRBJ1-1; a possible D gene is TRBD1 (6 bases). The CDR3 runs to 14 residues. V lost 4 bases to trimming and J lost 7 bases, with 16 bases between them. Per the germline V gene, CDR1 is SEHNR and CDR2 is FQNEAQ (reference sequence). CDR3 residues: CASSSTGGDNEAFF. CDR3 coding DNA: TGTGCCAGCAGCTCGACAGGAGGGGATAATGAAGCTTTCTTT. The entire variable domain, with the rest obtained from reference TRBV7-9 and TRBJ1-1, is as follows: DTGVSQNPRHKITKRGQNVTFRCDPISEHNRLYWYRQTLGQGPEFLTYFQNEAQLEKSRLLSDRFSAERPKGSFSTLEIQRTEQGDSAMYLCASSSTGGDNEAFFGQGTRLTVV.

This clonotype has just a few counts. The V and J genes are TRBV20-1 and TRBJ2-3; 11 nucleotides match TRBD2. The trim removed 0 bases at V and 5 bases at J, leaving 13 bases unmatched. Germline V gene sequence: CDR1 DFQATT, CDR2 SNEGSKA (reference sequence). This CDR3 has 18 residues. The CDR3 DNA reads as TGCAGTGCTAGAGACCCCCTAGCGGGGGGCCCGATCGGAGATACGCAGTATTTT. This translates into CSARDPLAGGPIGDTQYF.

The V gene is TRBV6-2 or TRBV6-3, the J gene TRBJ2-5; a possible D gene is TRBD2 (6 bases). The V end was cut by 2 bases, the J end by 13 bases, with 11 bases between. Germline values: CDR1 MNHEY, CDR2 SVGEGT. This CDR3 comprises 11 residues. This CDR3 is CASSYPTRPYF. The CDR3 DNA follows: TGTGCCAGCAGTTACCCGACTAGACCGTACTTC.

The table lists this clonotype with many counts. Here the CDR3 reads CASSLDGALSYNSPLHF. The CDR3 DNA is TGTGCCAGCAGCTTAGATGGGGCCCTTTCCTATAATTCACCCCTCCACTTT. V gene TRBV7-9 combines with J gene TRBJ1-6; D possibly corresponds to TRBD1 (5 bases). The CDR3 is 17 residues long. Germline CDR1 and CDR2: SEHNR and FQNEAQ (reference sequence). V lost 1 base and J lost 1, with 11 bases in between. The full variable domain, in which reference TRBV7-9 and TRBJ1-6 provide the parts outside the CDR3, is DTGVSQNPRHKITKRGQNVTFRCDPISEHNRLYWYRQTLGQGPEFLTYFQNEAQLEKSRLLSDRFSAERPKGSFSTLEIQRTEQGDSAMYLCASSLDGALSYNSPLHFGNGTRLTVT.

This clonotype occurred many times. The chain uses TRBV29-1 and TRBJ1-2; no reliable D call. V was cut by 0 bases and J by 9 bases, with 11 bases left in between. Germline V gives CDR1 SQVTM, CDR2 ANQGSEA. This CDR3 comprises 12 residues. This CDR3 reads CSVEDSRLSYTF. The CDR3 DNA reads TGCAGCGTTGAAGATTCCCGCCTTAGCTACACCTTC.

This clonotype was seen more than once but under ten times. Here the CDR3 reads CASSGLVAGASSYNEQFF. Written as DNA, the CDR3 is TGTGCCAGCAGTGGCTTGGTAGCGGGGGCCTCCTCCTACAATGAGCAGTTCTTC. The chain has TRBV2 and TRBJ2-1, with 9 bases that match TRBD2. The ends lost 4 bases at V and 0 bases at J; junction bases unmatched: 10. The CDR3 has 18 amino acids. Germline V CDR1 and CDR2: SNHLY, FYNNEI.

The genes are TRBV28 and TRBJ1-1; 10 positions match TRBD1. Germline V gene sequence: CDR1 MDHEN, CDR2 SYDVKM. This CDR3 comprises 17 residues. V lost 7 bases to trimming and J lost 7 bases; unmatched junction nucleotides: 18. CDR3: CASTTQRQGAKNNEAFF. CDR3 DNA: TGTGCCAGCACAACACAAAGACAGGGGGCGAAAAATAATGAAGCTTTCTTT.

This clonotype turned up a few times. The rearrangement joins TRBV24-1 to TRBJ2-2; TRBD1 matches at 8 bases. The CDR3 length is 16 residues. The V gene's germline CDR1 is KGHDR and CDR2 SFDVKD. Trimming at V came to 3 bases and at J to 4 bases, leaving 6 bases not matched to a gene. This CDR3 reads CATSDAGTGPTGELFF. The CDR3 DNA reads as TGTGCCACCAGTGATGCCGGGACAGGTCCCACCGGGGAGCTGTTTTTT.

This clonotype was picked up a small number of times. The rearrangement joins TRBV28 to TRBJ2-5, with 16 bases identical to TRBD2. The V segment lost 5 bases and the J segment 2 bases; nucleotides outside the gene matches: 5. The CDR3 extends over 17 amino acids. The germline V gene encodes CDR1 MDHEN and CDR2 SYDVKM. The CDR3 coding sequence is TGTGCCAGCAGTCCGGGGACTAGCGGGGGGGTGCAAGAGACCCAGTACTTC. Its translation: CASSPGTSGGVQETQYF.

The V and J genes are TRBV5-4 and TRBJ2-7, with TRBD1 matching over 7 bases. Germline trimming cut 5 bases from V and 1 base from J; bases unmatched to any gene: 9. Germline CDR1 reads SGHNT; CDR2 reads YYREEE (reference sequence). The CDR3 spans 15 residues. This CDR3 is CASSPGTALSYEQYF. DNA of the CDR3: TGTGCCAGCAGTCCCGGGACAGCTTTATCCTACGAGCAGTACTTC.

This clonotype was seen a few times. DNA of the CDR3: TGTGCCAGCAGTCTTACCGGGACATCCTCAGAGCAGTACGTC. It codes for CASSLTGTSSEQYV. The chain joins TRBV28 to TRBJ2-7; D may be TRBD1 (6 bases). Germline loops: CDR1 MDHEN, CDR2 SYDVKM. CDR3 size: 14 residues. Trimming took 5 bases from V and 7 from J, leaving 18 bases between them.

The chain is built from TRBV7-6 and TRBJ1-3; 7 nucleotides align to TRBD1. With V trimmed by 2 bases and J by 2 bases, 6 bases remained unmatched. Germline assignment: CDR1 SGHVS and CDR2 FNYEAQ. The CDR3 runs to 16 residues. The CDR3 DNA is TGTGCCAGCAGCTTACCCGCCGGGACAGCTGGAAACACCATATATTTT. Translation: CASSLPAGTAGNTIYF. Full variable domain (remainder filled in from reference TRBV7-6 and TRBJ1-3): GAGVSQSPRYKVTKRGQDVALRCDPISGHVSLYWYRQALGQGPEFLTYFNYEAQQDKSGLPNDRFSAERPEGSISTLTIQRTEQRDSAMYRCASSLPAGTAGNTIYFGEGSWLTVV.

DNA for the CDR3: TGTGCCAGCAGCCAACTGACGGGTAAACCGGAGACCCAGTACTTC. Translated: CASSQLTGKPETQYF. The genes are TRBV14 and TRBJ2-5; unclear D gene. Germline values: CDR1 SGHDN, CDR2 FVKESK. There are 15 residues in the CDR3. The V end lost 2 bases, the J end lost 5 bases, and 15 bases lay between the germline ends.

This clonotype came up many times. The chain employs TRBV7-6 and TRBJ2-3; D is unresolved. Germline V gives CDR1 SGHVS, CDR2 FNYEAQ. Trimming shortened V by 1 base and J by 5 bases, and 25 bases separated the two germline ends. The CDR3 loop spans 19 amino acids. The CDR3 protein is CASSLVVAVNPPAGDTQYF. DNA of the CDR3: TGTGCCAGCAGCTTAGTGGTCGCAGTGAATCCCCCAGCAGGAGATACGCAGTATTTT.

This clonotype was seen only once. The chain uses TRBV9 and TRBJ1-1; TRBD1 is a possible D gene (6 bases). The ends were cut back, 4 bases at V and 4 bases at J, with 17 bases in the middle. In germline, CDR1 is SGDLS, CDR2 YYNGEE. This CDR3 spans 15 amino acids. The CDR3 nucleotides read TGTGCCAGCAGCTCCTCCCCGGGGGGGGCCACTGAAGCTTTCTTT. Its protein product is CASSSSPGGATEAFF.